These T cell receptor beta chains were read from a single sample in a study of blood T cell repertoires in COVID-19. The assay was immunoSEQ multiplex PCR, and TCRdb's table has in-frame clones only and misses some. The sample gives more than 90,000 clones, 82% of which show up once; around 19% is in the top ten. Sequencing was performed on peripheral blood. The receptors were sampled from a man older than 75 with acute or convalescent COVID-19. Both conserved end residues are part of each CDR3. A D gene is named only where the DNA matches it firmly. Rows may omit the clone size; those that give it use once, few, many or a size class.

v_gene: TRBV10-1
abundance: -
d_gene: -
j_gene: TRBJ2-2
CDR3aa: CASRRTVNGELFF
CDR3nt: TGCGCCAGCAGAAGGACAGTTAACGGGGAGCTGTTTTTT

v_gene: TRBV28
abundance: -
d_gene: -
j_gene: TRBJ1-1
CDR3aa: CASSSNEAFF
CDR3nt: TGTGCCAGCAGTTCCAATGAAGCTTTCTTT

v_gene: TRBV18
abundance: -
d_gene: TRBD2
j_gene: TRBJ2-2
CDR3aa: CASSSGLAGATGELFF
CDR3nt: TGTGCCAGCTCAAGCGGACTAGCGGGAGCTACCGGGGAGCTGTTTTTT

v_gene: TRBV11-2
abundance: -
d_gene: -
j_gene: TRBJ2-7
CDR3aa: CASSRGYSYEQYF
CDR3nt: TGTGCCAGCTCCCGGGGTTACTCCTACGAGCAGTACTTC

v_gene: TRBV6-5
abundance: -
d_gene: -
j_gene: TRBJ1-3
CDR3aa: CASSYQRGGAGNTIYF
CDR3nt: TGTGCCAGCAGTTATCAACGGGGTGGGGCTGGAAACACCATATATTTT

v_gene: TRBV2
abundance: once
d_gene: TRBD1
j_gene: TRBJ2-2
CDR3aa: CASSLTGTGELFF
CDR3nt: TGTGCCAGCAGCCTGACAGGGACCGGGGAGCTGTTTTTT

v_gene: TRBV4-2
abundance: -
d_gene: TRBD2
j_gene: TRBJ2-1
CDR3aa: CASSPSGLAGGNEQFF
CDR3nt: TGTGCCAGCAGCCCTTCGGGACTAGCGGGGGGGAATGAGCAGTTCTTC

v_gene: TRBV27
abundance: -
d_gene: TRBD2
j_gene: TRBJ2-6
CDR3aa: CASSFGGSAPFVANVLTF
CDR3nt: TGTGCCAGCAGTTTCGGGGGGTCGGCCCCTTTCGTTGCCAACGTCCTGACTTTC

v_gene: TRBV29-1
abundance: -
d_gene: -
j_gene: TRBJ2-5
CDR3aa: CSVPRGGQETQYF
CDR3nt: TGCAGCGTCCCAAGGGGGGGGCAAGAGACCCAGTACTTC

v_gene: TRBV5-5
abundance: -
d_gene: -
j_gene: TRBJ1-2
CDR3aa: CASSLVTENYGYTF
CDR3nt: TGTGCCAGCAGCTTGGTGACAGAGAACTATGGCTACACCTTC

v_gene: TRBV11-2
abundance: -
d_gene: -
j_gene: TRBJ1-1
CDR3aa: CASSLGPGTEAFF
CDR3nt: TGTGCCAGCAGCTTAGGGCCTGGCACTGAAGCTTTCTTT

v_gene: TRBV12-5
abundance: -
d_gene: TRBD1
j_gene: TRBJ1-2
CDR3aa: CASGLEQGAGGYTF
CDR3nt: TGTGCTAGTGGTCTAGAACAGGGGGCTGGGGGCTACACCTTC

v_gene: TRBV18
abundance: -
d_gene: -
j_gene: TRBJ2-7
CDR3aa: CASSELRVHEQYF
CDR3nt: TGTGCCAGCTCAGAGCTCAGGGTCCACGAGCAGTACTTC

v_gene: TRBV27
abundance: -
d_gene: TRBD2
j_gene: TRBJ2-1
CDR3aa: CASSAYLAGGVNEQFF
CDR3nt: TGTGCCAGCAGTGCCTACCTAGCGGGAGGTGTCAATGAGCAGTTCTTC

v_gene: TRBV10-2
abundance: -
d_gene: TRBD1
j_gene: TRBJ1-1
CDR3aa: CASEALQGATEAFF
CDR3nt: TGCGCCAGCGAGGCCCTTCAGGGGGCCACTGAAGCTTTCTTT

v_gene: TRBV30
abundance: -
d_gene: TRBD2
j_gene: TRBJ2-2
CDR3aa: CAWAVPAGIRTGELFF
CDR3nt: TGTGCCTGGGCCGTCCCAGCGGGAATCCGAACCGGGGAGCTGTTTTTT

v_gene: TRBV2
abundance: -
d_gene: -
j_gene: TRBJ2-5
CDR3aa: CASSVWGGPQETQYF
CDR3nt: TGTGCCAGCAGTGTGTGGGGGGGGCCCCAAGAGACCCAGTACTTC

v_gene: TRBV5-1
abundance: once
d_gene: TRBD2
j_gene: TRBJ2-3
CDR3aa: CASSPGLAGSTDTQYF
CDR3nt: TGCGCCAGCAGCCCGGGACTAGCGGGGAGCACAGATACGCAGTATTTT

v_gene: TRBV21-1
abundance: -
d_gene: -
j_gene: TRBJ2-1
CDR3aa: CASSSKRDRGLINEQFF
CDR3nt: TGTGCCAGCAGCAGCAAGAGGGACAGGGGGTTGATCAATGAGCAGTTCTTC

v_gene: TRBV6-5
abundance: once
d_gene: TRBD1
j_gene: TRBJ1-4
CDR3aa: CASNGEDRVYEKLFF
CDR3nt: TGTGCCAGCAACGGGGAGGACAGGGTGTATGAAAAACTGTTTTTT

v_gene: TRBV18
abundance: -
d_gene: -
j_gene: TRBJ2-7
CDR3aa: CASSYSRDYEQYF
CDR3nt: TGTGCCAGCTCATATTCCAGGGACTACGAGCAGTACTTC

v_gene: TRBV19
abundance: -
d_gene: TRBD2
j_gene: TRBJ2-4
CDR3aa: CASSPTSGRSDIQYF
CDR3nt: TGTGCCAGTAGCCCGACTAGCGGGAGATCTGACATTCAGTACTTC

v_gene: TRBV11-2
abundance: -
d_gene: -
j_gene: TRBJ2-2
CDR3aa: CASSLVWQGTGELFF
CDR3nt: TGTGCCAGCAGCTTAGTGTGGCAGGGGACCGGGGAGCTGTTTTTT

v_gene: TRBV10-3
abundance: -
d_gene: -
j_gene: TRBJ1-5
CDR3aa: CAIRGRENQPQHF
CDR3nt: TGTGCCATCAGGGGTAGGGAGAATCAGCCCCAGCATTTT

v_gene: TRBV5-8
abundance: -
d_gene: -
j_gene: TRBJ2-5
CDR3aa: CASSLEQRDQETQYF
CDR3nt: TGTGCCAGCAGCTTGGAGCAGCGTGACCAAGAGACCCAGTACTTC

v_gene: TRBV7-2
abundance: -
d_gene: -
j_gene: TRBJ1-1
CDR3aa: CASSTRGGGSTEAFF
CDR3nt: TGTGCCAGCAGCACTAGGGGCGGGGGCTCCACTGAAGCTTTCTTT

v_gene: TRBV25-1
abundance: -
d_gene: -
j_gene: TRBJ2-3
CDR3aa: CASSEYGEPPDTQYF
CDR3nt: TGTGCCAGCAGTGAATACGGGGAACCACCAGATACGCAGTATTTT

v_gene: TRBV7-2
abundance: -
d_gene: -
j_gene: TRBJ1-4
CDR3aa: CASSSYRVGSEKLFF
CDR3nt: TGTGCCAGCAGCTCTTACAGAGTAGGGAGTGAAAAACTGTTTTTT

v_gene: TRBV28
abundance: -
d_gene: TRBD1
j_gene: TRBJ1-5
CDR3aa: CASSPTGQGYQPQHF
CDR3nt: TGTGCCAGCAGTCCGACCGGACAGGGATACCAGCCCCAGCATTTT

v_gene: TRBV27
abundance: -
d_gene: -
j_gene: TRBJ2-1
CDR3aa: CASSPSHYNEQFF
CDR3nt: TGTGCCAGCAGTCCATCCCACTACAATGAGCAGTTCTTC

v_gene: TRBV5-1
abundance: -
d_gene: TRBD1
j_gene: TRBJ2-2
CDR3aa: CASSLTGGIGGELFF
CDR3nt: TGCGCCAGCAGCCTAACAGGGGGAATTGGCGGGGAGCTGTTTTTT

v_gene: TRBV14
abundance: -
d_gene: -
j_gene: TRBJ1-4
CDR3aa: CASSQERATNEKLFF
CDR3nt: TGTGCCAGCAGCCAAGAACGGGCAACTAATGAAAAACTGTTTTTT

v_gene: TRBV10-2
abundance: -
d_gene: -
j_gene: TRBJ1-4
CDR3aa: CASSETGSGYEKLFF
CDR3nt: TGCGCCAGCAGTGAGACGGGGAGCGGCTATGAAAAACTGTTTTTT

v_gene: TRBV28
abundance: once
d_gene: -
j_gene: TRBJ1-1
CDR3aa: CASSGGGWVNTEAFF
CDR3nt: TGTGCCAGCAGTGGGGGAGGGTGGGTGAACACTGAAGCTTTCTTT

v_gene: TRBV18
abundance: few
d_gene: -
j_gene: TRBJ1-1
CDR3aa: CASSPPSGTGTFF
CDR3nt: TGTGCCAGCTCACCCCCATCGGGTACCGGAACTTTCTTT

v_gene: TRBV15
abundance: -
d_gene: -
j_gene: TRBJ1-4
CDR3aa: CATSRGLLNEKLFF
CDR3nt: TGTGCCACCAGCAGGGGACTCCTGAATGAAAAACTGTTTTTT

v_gene: TRBV2
abundance: -
d_gene: -
j_gene: TRBJ1-1
CDR3aa: CASSEGGSTEAFF
CDR3nt: TGTGCCAGCAGTGAGGGGGGTAGCACTGAAGCTTTCTTT

v_gene: TRBV5-1
abundance: -
d_gene: -
j_gene: TRBJ1-2
CDR3aa: CASSLSVNYGYTF
CDR3nt: TGCGCCAGCAGCTTGTCGGTTAACTATGGCTACACCTTC

v_gene: TRBV5-1
abundance: -
d_gene: -
j_gene: TRBJ2-2
CDR3aa: CASSLGGKNTGELFF
CDR3nt: TGCGCCAGCAGCTTGGGCGGGAAGAACACCGGGGAGCTGTTTTTT

v_gene: TRBV2
abundance: -
d_gene: -
j_gene: TRBJ2-3
CDR3aa: CASSEAGSVTDTQYF
CDR3nt: TGTGCCAGCAGTGAAGCCGGCAGCGTCACAGATACGCAGTATTTT

v_gene: TRBV6-4
abundance: once
d_gene: TRBD1
j_gene: TRBJ1-1
CDR3aa: CASSETSDREAFF
CDR3nt: TGTGCCAGCAGTGAGACTTCGGACAGGGAGGCTTTCTTT

v_gene: TRBV19
abundance: -
d_gene: -
j_gene: TRBJ2-7
CDR3aa: CASSRQGSSYEQYF
CDR3nt: TGTGCCAGTAGTCGCCAGGGGTCATCCTACGAGCAGTACTTC